This T cell receptor (beta chain) was captured in a study of T cell repertoires in cytomegalovirus infection. TCRdb re-analysed the reads in MiXCR, keeping a single row per CDR3 protein. The data show about 63,000 distinct CDR3 sequences, with just over 20% seen just once and over 65% held by the top ten. Findings of the study overall: HLA-C-restricted CMV-specific TCR beta clonotypes prevailed in the ex vivo response.

Trimming left V 4 bases short and J 0 bases short, with 12 bases between. Germline assignment: CDR1 MNHNS and CDR2 SASEGT. There are 15 residues in the CDR3. As for this clonotype: Antigen unknown.

The V gene is TRBV6-1, the J gene TRBJ2-5; D is unresolved. Sequenced here: CD8+ T cells from cultured PBMCs, sampled from culture after CMV antigen stimulation. The sequence was collected from a human donor in good health (CMV status not recorded). Some clones in this sample may be carry-over from other donors' samples. CDR3 in DNA: TGTGCCAGCAGTGTAACAGAGATGTACCAAGAGACCCAGTACTTC. It yields the protein CASSVTEMYQETQYF.